One TCR beta chain is described in this entry. Antigen: not known. The sample comes from a study of T cell responses to AZD1222 COVID-19 vaccine. Study-wide results and limits: Spike-spanning, vaccine-associated CD4 TCRs were dominant at 160-218 and 743-854. The peak T cell response came first, and repertoires were sampled only after it. Spike-specific TCR breadth and depth both grew after two AZD1222 doses. Among the donors, most were white British and more were female, and clonal diversity was possibly underestimated.

Here immunoSEQ multiplex PCR was the method, and the copy in TCRdb shows in-frame clones only, minus some. Counted here are around 140,000 clones, roughly 92% occurring once; the ten biggest clones make up roughly 5.6%. The source is an adult in good health. This specimen consisted of peripheral blood, obtained on day 0 of AZD1222 vaccination.

Here the CDR3 DNA reads TGTGCCAGCAGCGTGCAGGGTGGGGGTCAGCCCCAGCATTTT. Amino acids: CASSVQGGGQPQHF. The chain couples TRBV9 to TRBJ1-5; perhaps TRBD1 as D (5 bases). There are 14 residues in the CDR3. Per germline, CDR1 SGDLS and CDR2 YYNGEE. The V gene lost 2 bases and the J gene lost 6 bases, with 12 bases spanning the gap.